The sequence of this T cell receptor beta chain was determined in a study of T cell changes during pregnancy in multiple sclerosis. Measured with immunoSEQ multiplex PCR; TCRdb has only the in-frame clones, and not every one. The sample records fewer than 60,000 clones, less than 95% being singletons. Germline lookup yields CDR1 SGDLS and CDR2 YYNGEE. The length of the CDR3 is 16 residues. With 0 bases removed from V and 8 bases from J, the gap between germline ends came to 15 bases. The sequence derives from a female donor in good health, enrolled as a control in a pregnancy study. The chain combines TRBV9 with TRBJ1-6; D perhaps matches TRBD1 (6 bases). The material was peripheral blood, obtained in the third trimester of pregnancy. CDR3 nucleotide sequence: TGTGCCAGCAGCGTAGAGTCAGGGGCTGTGGATTCACCCCTCCACTTT. Protein sequence: CASSVESGAVDSPLHF.